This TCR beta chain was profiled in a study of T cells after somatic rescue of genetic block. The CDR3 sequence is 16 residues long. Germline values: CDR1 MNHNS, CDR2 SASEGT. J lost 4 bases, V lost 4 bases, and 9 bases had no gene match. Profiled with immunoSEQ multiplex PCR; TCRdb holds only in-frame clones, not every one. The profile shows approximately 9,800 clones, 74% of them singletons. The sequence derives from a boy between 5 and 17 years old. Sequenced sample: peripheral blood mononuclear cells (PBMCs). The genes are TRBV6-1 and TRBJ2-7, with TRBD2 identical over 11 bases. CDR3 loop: CASSVSGLAAIYEQYF. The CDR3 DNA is TGTGCCAGCAGTGTATCGGGACTAGCGGCCATTTACGAGCAGTACTTC.